The 28 T cell receptor beta chains below all came from one sample that was sequenced in a study of T cell repertoires in cytomegalovirus infection. TCRdb independently ran MiXCR on the reads; one entry per CDR3 protein. The data hold 100,000 to 150,000 distinct CDR3 sequences, with more than 30% observed a single time. Their antigen targets remain unknown. The starting material was CD8+ T cells from cultured PBMCs, obtained from culture after CMV antigen stimulation. Receptor source: a human donor in good health (CMV status not recorded). Some clones in this sample may be carry-over from other donors' samples.

In its sample, this clonotype was seen a few times. This sequence joins TRBV7-2 and TRBJ2-2, with 8 bases lining up with TRBD1. Germline lookup yields CDR1 SGHTA and CDR2 FQGNSA. Trimming cost V 3 bases and J 3 bases; bases outside gene matches: 9. The CDR3 sequence is 17 residues long. The CDR3 is CASSFPPGGVYTGELFF. The CDR3 DNA follows: TGTGCCAGCAGCTTTCCGCCAGGGGGCGTGTACACCGGGGAGCTGTTTTTT.

This clonotype was counted ten times or more. The V and J genes are TRBV28 and TRBJ2-7; D gene unclear. The CDR3 consists of 15 residues. Deletions cut 2 bases from V and 1 base from J, with 12 bases between. Germline V lookup: CDR1 MDHEN, CDR2 SYDVKM. The CDR3 spells CASSLVLSLSYEQYF. The CDR3 DNA reads TGTGCCAGCAGTTTAGTCCTTAGCCTATCCTACGAGCAGTACTTC.

This clonotype was detected only a few times. The CDR3 loop reads CASSLVAGWPYEQYF. DNA for the CDR3: TGCGCCAGCAGCCTGGTGGCAGGGTGGCCCTACGAGCAGTACTTC. The rearrangement links TRBV5-1 to TRBJ2-7; D might be TRBD1 (5 bases). Trimming pared 4 bases from V and 2 bases from J, leaving 16 bases between. The CDR3 covers 15 residues. The germline V gene has CDR1 SGHRS and CDR2 YFSETQ.

V is TRBV27 and J is TRBJ1-2; a possible D gene is TRBD1 (5 bases). Germline V gene data show CDR1 as MNHEY and CDR2 as SMNVEV (reference sequence). The V and J ends lost 6 bases and 4 bases respectively, with 12 bases between them. The CDR3 extends over 13 amino acids. The CDR3 is CASSPGGGYGYTF. The CDR3 DNA follows: TGTGCCAGCAGCCCCGGTGGGGGCTATGGCTACACCTTC.

J is TRBJ2-5 and V is TRBV5-6; 9 bases fit TRBD2. This CDR3 contains 15 residues. V shed 0 bases, J shed 6 bases, and the junction held 6 bases outside the gene matches. Germline loops: CDR1 SGHDT, CDR2 YYEEEE. CDR3: CASSLVGSGGQTQYF. Written as DNA, the CDR3 is TGTGCCAGCAGCTTGGTTGGTAGCGGGGGTCAGACCCAGTACTTC.

This clonotype was picked up a small number of times. The chain carries TRBV5-6 and TRBJ1-1; D might be TRBD1 (6 bases). CDR1 is SGHDT, CDR2 YYEEEE, per germline. The V gene lost 0 bases and the J gene lost 4 bases, with 16 bases spanning the gap. The CDR3 is 16 residues long. The CDR3 DNA follows: TGTGCCAGCAGCTTGGCCGCCCAGGGGCTAGTCACTGAAGCTTTCTTT. The encoded protein is CASSLAAQGLVTEAFF.

The chain has TRBV7-3 and TRBJ2-2; 8 nucleotides agree with TRBD1. The V gene's germline CDR1 is SGHTA and CDR2 FQGTGA. The CDR3 runs 17 residues. Trimming at V came to 5 bases and at J to 1 base, leaving 9 bases not matched to a gene. Written as DNA, the CDR3 is TGTGCCAGCAGCCGAGGACAGGGTCGTATGAACACCGGGGAGCTGTTTTTT. It is translated as CASSRGQGRMNTGELFF.

This chain joins TRBV9 and TRBJ2-2, with unresolved D. Germline V CDR1 and CDR2: SGDLS, YYNGEE. The CDR3 has 13 amino acids. V was cut by 0 bases and J by 5 bases, with 5 bases left in between. For the CDR3, the DNA is TGTGCCAGCAGCGTAGAAGGGACCGGGGAGCTGTTTTTT. This sequence encodes CASSVEGTGELFF.

The chain combines TRBV20-1 with TRBJ1-6; 10 bases line up with TRBD1. V shed 0 bases and J 7 bases; nucleotides not matched to a gene: 9. Germline CDR1 and CDR2: DFQATT and SNEGSKA (reference sequence). CDR3 size: 17 residues. The CDR3 nucleotides are TGCAGTGCTAGAGATGCCCTGACAGGGGGCTCGAATTCACCCCTCCACTTT. Its protein is CSARDALTGGSNSPLHF.

The chain is built from TRBV6-8 and TRBJ2-3; perhaps TRBD1 as D (7 bases). Germline CDR1 and CDR2: MNHGY and SAAAGT. V was pared by 6 bases and J by 0 bases, with 13 bases between. This CDR3 spans 15 amino acids. In DNA, the CDR3 is TGTGCCAGCAGGCACGGGGGACAGAGCACAGATACGCAGTATTTT. It specifies CASRHGGQSTDTQYF.

The chain uses TRBV4-1 and TRBJ2-1, with TRBD1 matching over 7 bases. The CDR3 is made up of 18 amino acids. Germline V gene lookup returns CDR1 MGHRA and CDR2 YSYEKL. Trimming cost V 3 bases and J 2 bases; bases outside gene matches: 13. This chain's CDR3 is CASSQRGTDGPPYNEQFF. CDR3 coding DNA: TGCGCCAGCAGCCAGCGAGGGACAGATGGACCACCCTACAATGAGCAGTTCTTC.

The chain recombines TRBV27 with TRBJ1-5; D remains unclear. The V end was cut by 6 bases, the J end by 1 base, with 7 bases between. Germline V gene data show CDR1 as MNHEY and CDR2 as SMNVEV (reference sequence). The CDR3 is 13 residues long. CDR3 bases: TGTGCCAGCAGCCCGGGGAGCAATCAGCCCCAGCATTTT. Its protein is CASSPGSNQPQHF.

This clonotype was counted a few times. The chain uses TRBV4-1 and TRBJ2-7, with 10 bases identical to TRBD2. This CDR3 comprises 15 residues. Germline CDR1 is MGHRA and CDR2 is YSYEKL. V was pared by 2 bases and J by 7 bases, with 8 bases of the junction left unmatched. The CDR3: CASSQNLAGATEQYF. The CDR3 coding sequence is TGCGCCAGCAGCCAAAACCTAGCGGGGGCCACTGAGCAGTACTTC.

This clonotype was seen only a few times. The chain's CDR3 is CASSSVSGGQQFF. CDR3 DNA sequence: TGTGCCAGTAGTTCGGTTAGCGGGGGCCAGCAGTTCTTC. The J gene is TRBJ2-1, the V gene TRBV19; TRBD2 aligns across 9 bases. Trimming took 5 bases from V and 11 from J; bases not matched to a gene: 7. The germline gives CDR1 LNHDA, CDR2 SQIVND (reference sequence). This CDR3 is 13 amino acids long.

This clonotype was picked up a small number of times. The rearrangement uses TRBV7-4 and TRBJ2-1, with 13 bases aligning to TRBD2. This CDR3 spans 18 amino acids. Germline CDR1 and CDR2: SGHVT and SQSDAQ. The V segment lost 3 bases and the J segment 2 bases; nucleotides outside the gene matches: 7. CDR3 sequence: CASSLETSGGKAYNEQFF. CDR3 DNA: TGTGCCAGCAGCTTGGAGACTAGCGGGGGGAAGGCCTACAATGAGCAGTTCTTC.

This clonotype was found many times. V gene TRBV11-2 combines with J gene TRBJ2-1; TRBD2 agrees at 8 bases. The CDR3 contains 15 residues. Losses at the gene ends were 5 bases for V and 4 bases for J; bases not matched to a gene: 7. Germline CDR1 reads SGHAT; CDR2 reads FQNNGV. In DNA form, the CDR3 reads TGTGCCAGCAGCCCCGGACTAGCCGTATACAATGAGCAGTTCTTC. Translated, it gives CASSPGLAVYNEQFF.

The chain carries TRBV5-6 and TRBJ2-5; the D gene could be TRBD1 or TRBD2 (5 bases each). The CDR3 has 16 residues. V lost 3 bases and J lost 0, with 15 bases in between. From germline, CDR1 is SGHDT and CDR2 YYEEEE. The CDR3 here is CASSSAVGEHQETQYF. The CDR3 region has the DNA TGTGCCAGCAGCTCTGCGGTGGGGGAACACCAAGAGACCCAGTACTTC.

This clonotype was found a few times. The chain joins TRBV7-9 to TRBJ1-6, with 7 bases lining up with TRBD1. With 2 bases clipped from V and 1 base from J, the junction kept 8 bases outside the gene matches. This CDR3 has 18 amino acids. Germline loops: CDR1 SEHNR, CDR2 FQNEAQ (reference sequence). DNA of the CDR3: TGTGCCAGCAGCTTAAACAGGGGCCCCACTTCCTATAATTCACCCCTCCACTTT. This sequence encodes CASSLNRGPTSYNSPLHF.

This clonotype was picked up many times. The chain employs TRBV7-3 and TRBJ2-3; D is ambiguous. CDR1 and CDR2 from the germline V gene are SGHTA and FQGTGA. V gave up 4 bases and J gave up 6 bases, with 8 bases separating them. The CDR3 loop spans 12 amino acids. CDR3 bases: TGTGCCAGCAGCTCCAGCCGGGATACGCAGTATTTT. Its translation: CASSSSRDTQYF.

This clonotype showed up many times. This chain uses TRBV7-2 with TRBJ1-3; D not resolved. Germline V gene lookup returns CDR1 SGHTA and CDR2 FQGNSA. V lost 2 bases and J lost 2, with 10 bases in between. The CDR3 totals 15 residues. The CDR3 loop is CASSLSATAGNTIYF. The DNA of the CDR3 is TGTGCCAGCAGCTTATCCGCAACCGCTGGAAACACCATATATTTT.

V and J are TRBV7-4 and TRBJ1-4; a weak D match, TRBD1 (5 bases). The CDR3 has 13 residues. Looked up from germline, CDR1 is SGHVT and CDR2 is SQSDAQ. V was pared by 5 bases and J by 6 bases, with 10 bases between. The CDR3 DNA reads as TGTGCCAGCAGCCGGGTCAGGGATGAAAAACTGTTTTTT. It specifies CASSRVRDEKLFF.

There are a few counts of this clonotype. The chain carries TRBV27 and TRBJ1-6; D unresolved. The CDR3 is 15 residues long. V was shortened by 7 bases and J by 0 bases, with 10 bases between the two germline ends. Looked up from germline, CDR1 is MNHEY and CDR2 is SMNVEV (reference sequence). Written as DNA, the CDR3 is TGTGCCAGCAAACCGATGAGCTCCTATAATTCACCCCTCCACTTT. Its translation is CASKPMSSYNSPLHF.

The sample holds a few counts of this clonotype. The chain is built from TRBV6-6 and TRBJ2-7; tentatively, D is TRBD2 (5 bases). Germline values: CDR1 MNHNY, CDR2 SVGAGI (reference sequence). Trimming left V 6 bases short and J 0 bases short, with 15 bases between. CDR3 length: 15 amino acids. CDR3 residues: CASRMLTGSSYEQYF. CDR3 coding DNA: TGTGCCAGCAGAATGTTAACGGGGAGCTCCTACGAGCAGTACTTC.

This clonotype was seen once. A read error may produce the germline difference seen at one junction end. V usage is TRBV27 and J usage is TRBJ2-3; 14 nucleotides line up with TRBD2. This CDR3 spans 16 amino acids. CDR1 MNHEY and CDR2 SMNVEV come from the germline V gene (reference sequence). Written as DNA, the CDR3 is TGTGCCAGCAGTACCAGACTAGCGGGGGGGACAGATATGCAGTATTTT. As protein: CASSTRLAGGTDMQYF.

There are many counts of this clonotype. The V gene is TRBV28, the J gene TRBJ2-5; D may match TRBD1 or TRBD2 (5 bases each). Trimming shortened V by 3 bases and J by 0 bases, and 14 bases separated the two germline ends. Germline V gene lookup returns CDR1 MDHEN and CDR2 SYDVKM. This CDR3 contains 16 residues. The CDR3 bases are TGTGCCAGCAGTTTGGGGGAAGAGGGGTACCAAGAGACCCAGTACTTC. This sequence encodes CASSLGEEGYQETQYF. The whole variable domain, remainder taken from reference TRBV28 and TRBJ2-5, is DVKVTQSSRYLVKRTGEKVFLECVQDMDHENMFWYRQDPGLGLRLIYFSYDVKMKEKGDIPEGYSVSREKKERFSLILESASTNQTSMYLCASSLGEEGYQETQYFGPGTRLLVL.

This clonotype was detected once. The chain couples TRBV7-9 to TRBJ2-1, with 11 bases identical to TRBD1. CDR1 is SEHNR and CDR2 is FQNEAQ in the germline V gene (reference sequence). The ends lost 2 bases at V and 3 bases at J; junction bases unmatched: 15. The CDR3 loop spans 20 amino acids. CDR3 protein: CASSLFPGQGEGLGYNEQFF. The CDR3 DNA sequence: TGTGCCAGCAGCTTATTTCCGGGACAGGGGGAAGGGTTAGGCTACAATGAGCAGTTCTTC.

The chain is built from TRBV13 and TRBJ1-6; D is uncertain. Germline V CDR1 and CDR2: PRHDT, FYEKMQ (reference sequence). The CDR3 spans 14 residues. Trimming left V 0 bases short and J 10 bases short, with 10 bases between. CDR3 sequence: CASSLGGVGSPLHF. CDR3 nucleotide sequence: TGTGCCAGCAGCTTAGGGGGTGTCGGATCACCCCTCCACTTT.

The J gene is TRBJ1-1, the V gene TRBV29-1; 9 nucleotides line up with TRBD1. This CDR3 has 13 amino acids. After removal of 6 bases from V and 7 bases from J, the junction contained 9 bases not matched to a gene. CDR1 SQVTM and CDR2 ANQGSEA come from the germline V gene. This CDR3 reads CSVKPGQGREAFF. The CDR3 region has the DNA TGCAGCGTCAAACCGGGACAGGGACGTGAAGCTTTCTTT.